This T cell receptor (beta chain) was identified during a study of patients and donors after allogeneic stem cell transplantation. One entry per CDR3 protein results from TCRdb running MiXCR on the RT-PCR reads. The sample has 920,000 or so distinct CDR3 sequences, more than 15% seen once. The TCR was taken from a human donor who was either an allogeneic HSCT recipient or a stem cell or donor lymphocyte infusion donor (not recorded which). It is not recorded whose cells these are; they may come from a transplant donor. The material sequenced was blood, either unsorted or a sorted T cell fraction (not recorded which).

The CDR3 region is CASSPGQENTEAFF. The CDR3 DNA reads TGCGCCAGCAGCCCTGGACAGGAGAACACTGAAGCTTTCTTT. This sequence joins TRBV5-1 and TRBJ1-1; TRBD1 matches at 7 bases. Germline V gene data show CDR1 as SGHRS and CDR2 as YFSETQ. The CDR3 is made up of 14 amino acids. J lost 1 base, V lost 4 bases, and 4 bases had no gene match.